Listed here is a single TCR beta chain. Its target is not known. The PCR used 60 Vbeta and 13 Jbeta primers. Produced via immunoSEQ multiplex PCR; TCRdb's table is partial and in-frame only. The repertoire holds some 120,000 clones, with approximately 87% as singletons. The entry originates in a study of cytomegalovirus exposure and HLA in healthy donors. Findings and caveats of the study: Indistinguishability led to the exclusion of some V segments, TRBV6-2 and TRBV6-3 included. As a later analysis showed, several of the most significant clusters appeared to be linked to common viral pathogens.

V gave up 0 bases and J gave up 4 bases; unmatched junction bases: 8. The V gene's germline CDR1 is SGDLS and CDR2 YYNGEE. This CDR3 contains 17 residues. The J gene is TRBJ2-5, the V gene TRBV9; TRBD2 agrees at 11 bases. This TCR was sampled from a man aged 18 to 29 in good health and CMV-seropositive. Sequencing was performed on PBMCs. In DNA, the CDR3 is TGTGCCAGCAGCGTAGCGCCTAGCGGGGGGTCAGGAGAGACCCAGTACTTC. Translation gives CASSVAPSGGSGETQYF.